This note documents a single T cell receptor beta chain sequence. Its antigen is as yet unknown. The junction departs from germline at one end; a sequencing error may be responsible. This CDR3 is 18 amino acids long. Germline V gives CDR1 SGHRS, CDR2 YFSETQ. This sample is drawn from a study of post-analysis software for immune sequencing data. Study-wide context: Secondary progressive, relapsing-remitting and progressive-relapsing multiple sclerosis were among the included disease courses.

Study-wide results and caveats: Higher frequency in patients than in controls was seen for roughly 5 TRBV segments, with TRBV5-6, TRBV5-1 and TRBV20-1 among them. Normalized Chao1 diversity was significantly reduced in patients versus controls.

Carried by the TCR beta cDNA libraries were unique molecular identifiers. Input of about 0.95 to 11 million T cells yielded a few hundred thousand cDNA molecules. TCRdb called the PCR reads again in MiXCR, with one record for every CDR3 protein. The sample includes fewer than 850,000 distinct CDR3 sequences, 25% to 30% of them seen just once. The gene calls are TRBV5-1 and TRBJ1-6; 9 bases align to TRBD1. This sequence was found in a girl aged 5-17 years with multiple sclerosis. The specimen sequenced was blood. CDR3 region: CVSSSGGTGSSYNSPLHF. CDR3 DNA: TGCGTCAGCAGCTCCGGAGGGACAGGGAGCTCCTATAATTCACCCCTCCACTTT. The full variable domain, in which reference TRBV5-1 and TRBJ1-6 provide the parts outside the CDR3, is KAGVTQTPRYLIKTRGQQVTLSCSPISGHRSVSWYQQTPGQGLQFLFEYFSETQRNKGNFPGRFSGRQFSNSRSEMNVSTLELGDSALYLCVSSSGGTGSSYNSPLHFGNGTRLTVT.